Listed below are T cell receptor beta chains from one sample, sequenced in a study of blood T cell repertoires in COVID-19. The data were produced by immunoSEQ multiplex PCR, yet TCRdb's version contains in-frame clones alone and is incomplete. The sample consists of under 200,000 clones, approximately 86% of them appearing once. The sequenced material came from peripheral blood. Receptors were obtained from a man between 60 and 70 years old with acute or convalescent COVID-19. The CDR3 runs from the conserved cysteine through the conserved F or W. D genes are given only for firm matches. Rows give clone size only sometimes, using once, few, many, or a class for an expanded clone.

d_call j_call v_call clone_size cdr3_nt cdr3_aa
. TRBJ1-1 TRBV6-1 . TGTGCCAGCAGTGAATACAGGGAGGGATGGGGTAACACTGAAGCTTTCTTT CASSEYREGWGNTEAFF
TRBD1 TRBJ1-6 TRBV3-1/TRBV3-2 once TGTGCCAGCAGCCACAGGGGGCGCGGGTCACCCCTCCACTTT CASSHRGRGSPLHF
TRBD2 TRBJ2-1 TRBV13 few TGTGCCAGCACGCAACCTGCGGGAGGGCCGGACAATGAGCAGTTCTTC CASTQPAGGPDNEQFF
. TRBJ2-7 TRBV5-1 . TGCGCCAGCAGCTTTAGCCCTAGATCGTACGAGCAGTACTTC CASSFSPRSYEQYF
TRBD2 TRBJ2-3 TRBV10-1 . TGCGCCAGCAGCTCGGGGGGGAGAGATACGCAGTATTTT CASSSGGRDTQYF
. TRBJ2-7 TRBV30 few TGTGCCTGGAGCCTTCTAGCGTTCTCCTACGAGCAGTACTTC CAWSLLAFSYEQYF
TRBD1 TRBJ1-5 TRBV28 . TGTGCCAGCAGCAAAGACAGGGAAAATCAGCCCCAGCATTTT CASSKDRENQPQHF
. TRBJ2-3 TRBV28 . TGTGCCAGCAGAAAGACAGGTCGCACAGATACGCAGTATTTT CASRKTGRTDTQYF
. TRBJ2-2 TRBV18 . TGTGCCAGCTCACCACCAGGGAAGCGGACCACCGGGGAGCTGTTTTTT CASSPPGKRTTGELFF
TRBD1 TRBJ1-5 TRBV7-3 . TGTGCCAGCAGCTCAGGACAGGGCCAGCCCCAGCATTTT CASSSGQGQPQHF
TRBD2 TRBJ2-1 TRBV10-2 . TGCGCCAGCAGTGAACCCCCTAGCGGGAGGGCCCCTCGTGAGCAGTTCTTC CASSEPPSGRAPREQFF
. TRBJ2-3 TRBV24-1 . TGTGCCACCAGTGACCCGGCGGGGGCGGCCCCAGATACGCAGTATTTT CATSDPAGAAPDTQYF
TRBD2 TRBJ2-1 TRBV7-9 . TGTGCCAGCAGCAACCCCCGGCTAGCGGGATACAATGAGCAGTTCTTC CASSNPRLAGYNEQFF
. TRBJ1-5 TRBV6-1 . TGTGCCAGCAGTGAAGTCAGGGGTTATAGCAATCAGCCCCAGCATTTT CASSEVRGYSNQPQHF
TRBD2 TRBJ2-3 TRBV7-9 few TGTGCCAGCAGTTGGACTAGGGATACGCAGTATTTT CASSWTRDTQYF
. TRBJ1-5 TRBV28 . TGTGCCAGCAATTTTGGGGGAGGGAACGGTGGGAGCAATCAGCCCCAGCATTTT CASNFGGGNGGSNQPQHF
TRBD1 TRBJ2-7 TRBV18 . TGTGCCAGCTCACCCGGGACAGTCTCCTACGAGCAGTACTTC CASSPGTVSYEQYF
. TRBJ1-1 TRBV7-9 . TGTGCCAGCAGCCCTTTTGGGGTCCGAGGGACTGAAGCTTTCTTT CASSPFGVRGTEAFF
. TRBJ1-5 TRBV18 . TGTGCCAGCTCAGCCAGGTTACTCGCTGGTAATCAGCCCCAGCATTTT CASSARLLAGNQPQHF
TRBD1 TRBJ1-3 TRBV6-5 once TGTGCCAGCCAGGGGGGCTCTGGAAACACCATATATTTT CASQGGSGNTIYF
TRBD1 TRBJ1-6 TRBV11-2 . TGTGCCAGCAGCTTACTGCAGGGGGATTCACCCCTCCACTTT CASSLLQGDSPLHF
TRBD2 TRBJ2-1 TRBV7-9 few TGTGCCAGCAGCTCGCCGGGACTAGCGGGAGGGCTTTCATACAATGAGCAGTTCTTC CASSSPGLAGGLSYNEQFF
TRBD1 TRBJ2-1 TRBV6-6 . TGTGCCAGCCGGACAGGGGGGAATGAGCAGTTCTTC CASRTGGNEQFF
. TRBJ1-2 TRBV2 . TGTGCCAGCAGAAACCTCGGGGGGGGGCGACCCTATGGCTACACCTTC CASRNLGGGRPYGYTF
. TRBJ2-1 TRBV5-1 . TGCGCCAGCAGCTTAAGTTCCAGCTCCTACAATGAGCAGTTCTTC CASSLSSSSYNEQFF
TRBD2 TRBJ2-1 TRBV6-1 . TGTGCCAGCAGTGCCATCCTGGGACTAGCGGGCAATGAGCAGTTCTTC CASSAILGLAGNEQFF
TRBD1 TRBJ2-3 TRBV19 . TGTGCCAGTAGTGCCGGGACAGGGAGGGTAGATACGCAGTATTTT CASSAGTGRVDTQYF
TRBD2 TRBJ2-1 TRBV28 . TGTGCCAGCAGTCCTCGGACTAGCGGGAGTCTCCACAATGAGCAGTTCTTC CASSPRTSGSLHNEQFF
. TRBJ2-1 TRBV9 . TGTGCCAGCAGGGCCTTTGGGGGACACTACAATGAGCAGTTCTTC CASRAFGGHYNEQFF
TRBD2 TRBJ2-2 TRBV27 . TGTGCCAGTAGCGGGGTGTACACCGGGGAGCTGTTTTTT CASSGVYTGELFF
. TRBJ2-5 TRBV2 . TGTGCCAGCAGTACAGGGTTGGTCGAGACCCAGTACTTC CASSTGLVETQYF
. TRBJ1-4 TRBV19 . TGTGCCAGTAGCACCCGGGAGGGCAATGAAAAACTGTTTTTT CASSTREGNEKLFF
. TRBJ1-2 TRBV5-1 . TGCGCCAGCAATGAAGGGGATAGGCGTGGCTACACCTTC CASNEGDRRGYTF
. TRBJ1-4 TRBV27 few TGTGCCAGCAGTCCACGCGCAACTAATGAAAAACTGTTTTTT CASSPRATNEKLFF
. TRBJ2-1 TRBV11-3 . TGTGCCAGCAGCTTAGTCTTCGACTCCGGGGAGCAGTTCTTC CASSLVFDSGEQFF
TRBD1 TRBJ1-5 TRBV28 . TGTGCCAGCAGTTTAGGCGACAGGGACAATCAGCCCCAGCATTTT CASSLGDRDNQPQHF
. TRBJ1-2 TRBV4-1 few TGCGCCAGCAGCCAAATAAGGACTGGCAAGTCCTCCTATGGCTACACCTTC CASSQIRTGKSSYGYTF
. TRBJ1-1 TRBV30 . TGTGCCTGGAGTGGGAGGGGAGAAGCTTTCTTT CAWSGRGEAFF
TRBD2 TRBJ2-1 TRBV6-1 once TGTGCCAGCAGTGCCGCGGCTAGCGGGAGCCAATACAATGAGCAGTTCTTC CASSAAASGSQYNEQFF
TRBD1 TRBJ2-2 TRBV28 . TGTGCCAGCAGTGCTCCGGGACAGGGGGCTACCGGGGAGCTGTTTTTT CASSAPGQGATGELFF
. TRBJ1-5 TRBV28 . TGTGCCAGCAGTGGGGGGGCCCGCAATCAGCCCCAGCATTTT CASSGGARNQPQHF
. TRBJ2-7 TRBV28 . TGTGCCAGCAGTTTGTGGAAAGGAGGGTTCCGGAACGAGCAGTACTTC CASSLWKGGFRNEQYF
. TRBJ1-2 TRBV7-9 . TGTGCCAGCAGCTTAGCTCCGGCGGAGGGTGGCTACACCTTC CASSLAPAEGGYTF
. TRBJ2-3 TRBV5-1 . TGCGCCAGCAGTCCAGCGGAGGGCGGCGATACGCAGTATTTT CASSPAEGGDTQYF
. TRBJ2-7 TRBV6-5 . TGTGCCAGCAGTCCCCGACAGTTCTACGAGCAGTACTTC CASSPRQFYEQYF
. TRBJ2-7 TRBV9 . TGTGCCAGCAGCGTAGGGCTAGCATACGAGCAGTACTTC CASSVGLAYEQYF
TRBD1 TRBJ2-5 TRBV28 . TGTGCCAGCAGTTCCCTGGGACAGGGGAGAGAGACCCAGTACTTC CASSSLGQGRETQYF
. TRBJ1-5 TRBV24-1 . TGTGCCACCAGTGATCCAGGGGCGAATCAGCCCCAGCATTTT CATSDPGANQPQHF
TRBD1 TRBJ1-2 TRBV27 . TGTGCCAGCAGCAAGGACAGGGGGTTTCACTATGGCTACACCTTC CASSKDRGFHYGYTF
. TRBJ1-1 TRBV5-1 . TGCGCCAGCAGCTCTACAGGGACCACTGAAGCTTTCTTT CASSSTGTTEAFF
TRBD2 TRBJ2-7 TRBV10-2 . TGCGCCAGCAGTGGCAGAACTACTAGCGGGACTGGCGAGCAGTACTTC CASSGRTTSGTGEQYF
. TRBJ2-3 TRBV7-3 . TGTGCCAGCAGCTTAATGGCTAGCGCAGATACGCAGTATTTT CASSLMASADTQYF
. TRBJ1-1 TRBV11-3 . TGTGCCAGCAGCTTTCAGGGGAACACTGAAGCTTTCTTT CASSFQGNTEAFF
TRBD1 TRBJ1-3 TRBV18 . TGTGCCAGCTCACCCCAGACAGGGGTCGGAAACACCATATATTTT CASSPQTGVGNTIYF